The clone carrying this T cell receptor (beta chain) was seen a handful of times. What it binds is unknown. During the collection period, no donor immune events like infections were recorded. The data were obtained in a study of identifying expanded T cells in peripheral blood. Findings of the study overall: Variance in clone template counts between two-week samples significantly increased with total template count across all healthy donors.

Assay used: immunoSEQ multiplex PCR; TCRdb lists only in-frame clones, some missing. The table includes tens of thousands of clones, roughly four fifths detected once. The clonotype originates from a person between 18 and 69 years old in good health. Sequenced input: blood.

The CDR3 here is CASSRDRPSYNEQFF. CDR3 sequence (DNA): TGTGCCAGCAGCCGGGACAGGCCGTCATACAATGAGCAGTTCTTC. This rearrangement joins TRBV2 to TRBJ2-1, with TRBD1 matching over 8 bases. Germline trimming cut 6 bases from V and 4 bases from J; bases unmatched to any gene: 8. Germline values: CDR1 SNHLY, CDR2 FYNNEI. There are 15 residues in the CDR3.